This T cell receptor beta chain was captured by sequencing in a study of shared clonotypes between healthy human individuals. Study-level results: A handful of donors showed sharing of 4.5% to 5% of naive CD4 clonotypes.

Donors were Caucasian adults residing in Nashville, Tennessee, USA. A word on this clone: Antigen specificity is unknown.

Only in-frame clones appear in the TCRdb table, and some are missing; sequencing was by immunoSEQ multiplex PCR. The sample lists about 2.4 million clones; 93% were seen once. V dropped 1 base and J dropped 8 bases, with 4 bases sitting between them. Germline-derived CDR1 and CDR2 are SGHDT and YYEEEE. CDR3 size: 11 residues. The sequencing input was naive CD4+ T cells from PBMCs. The subset was: CD45RA+ positively selected. V usage is TRBV5-6 and J usage is TRBJ2-1; D is unresolved. This receptor was taken from a young man in good health. Some clones in this sample may be carry-over from other donors' samples. The CDR3 protein is CASSLTDEQFF. The CDR3 nucleotides are TGTGCCAGCAGCTTGACAGATGAGCAGTTCTTC.